The TCR beta chain under discussion was sequenced for a study of draining lymph node invasion in breast cancer (dated by TCRdb to the early 2020s). For the wider study: Metastasis in lymph nodes was diagnosed using histology and cytokeratin immunohistochemistry and was confirmed with EpCAM/CD45 flow cytometry. Across breast cancer tissues, a separate targeted assay used bulk TCR-beta CDR3 sequencing to compare sorted memory regulatory T cells with memory conventional CD4 T cells. Matched non-invaded and tumor-invaded tumor-draining lymph nodes plus the primary tumor were contributed by each patient, with both Treg and Tconv subsets profiled. In the separate targeted TCR sequencing, lymph nodes from 5 or 6 patients were covered, and primary tumors were sequenced for three of those patients.

The V and J ends are trimmed by 5 bases and 1 base, leaving 8 bases between them. The CDR3 covers 13 residues, taking in both the cysteine and the phenylalanine. The DNA shown is the 39-base CDR3, in frame from base 1. The germline V gene provides CDR1 MDHEN and CDR2 SYDVKM. The paper as a whole reports these results and caveats: Within each tissue, roughly 13-22% of Treg TCRs were also found among Tconvs, a result interpreted as suggesting peripheral Treg induction. In the targeted TCR-seq data, Tregs appeared more clonally expanded than Tconvs in all tissues, and both subsets were less diverse in tumor than lymph nodes. TCRs shared between Treg and Tconv subsets were regarded as suggestive, but not proof, of a common clonal origin. Some of the top 100 tumor clones were detected in invaded and non-invaded nodes, and this detection was taken to suggest recirculation between tumor and draining nodes. Tracking the tumor top-100 clones was possible in just a couple of patients. The data could not determine whether Treg conversion took place in a particular organ or whether converted Tregs recirculated between nodes and tumor.

Memory regulatory T cells were isolated by sorting for CD4+ CD45RA- CD25high cells. Each tumor-draining lymph node was classified as non-invaded if metastatic tumor cells were absent and as invaded if metastatic tumor cells were present. Before staining and sorting, a Miltenyi Pan T Cell isolation kit was used to pre-enrich the T cells. Immunohistochemistry for estrogen receptor, progesterone receptor, HER2 and Ki-67 was used to characterize the primary tumors. Within a few hours after surgery, fresh surgical tissue was processed by cutting the tissue into small fragments. Tissue fragments were enzymatically digested with Liberase TL plus DNase for about 20 minutes and filtered through a 40-micrometer strainer. Sorting used a BD FACS Aria II with about 97-99% purity, after DAPI live/dead staining. Sorted cells were lysed in TCL buffer, and RNA was purified using a Norgen Single Cell RNA purification kit that included DNase treatment.

The library was prepared using bulk RNA-seq. TCRdb records Illumina HiSeq 2500 as the sequencer. The paper's data handling went like this. CDR3 sequences in the separate targeted TCR-seq dataset were extracted from raw reads and quantified using MiXCR version 2.1.5 with default parameters. TCR-beta clones in the separate targeted TCR-seq dataset were defined according to the combination of V gene, J gene and CDR3 sequence. The separate targeted TCR-seq dataset was filtered by first dropping clones with fewer than three counts and then keeping only the 90% most strongly expressed clones in each sample. For each tissue in the separate targeted TCR-seq dataset, Treg-Tconv overlap was calculated by dividing the number of shared clones by the total number of Treg clones and multiplying by 100. TCRdb reprocessed the public reads (quality trimming at Q25 with fastp, clone calling with MiXCR) and kept in-frame beta chains. Rows merge per CDR3 protein into single entries with the most common DNA and genes. For this entry, the V and J calls and clone size follow TCRdb and not the study's own pipeline. The sample table holds some 3,100 distinct CDR3 sequences, of which under 55% were seen once. Jointly, the top ten make up around 3.6% of the sample.

Points on this clonotype: This clone's antigen is unknown. No much larger clone exists at a distance of one base, and base qualities are not known.

The chain employs TRBV28 and TRBJ1-1; there is no confident call for the D gene. The sequencing input was sorted memory Tregs from a lymph node. This specimen's cell subset or site label, interpreted: CD45RA-negative sorted CD4+ T cells (memory Tconv or effector/memory Treg). The TCR sequence derives from a female donor with luminal breast cancer. The CDR3 loop reads CASSPRPNTEAFF. The DNA is as follows: TGTGCCAGCAGTCCAAGACCGAACACTGAAGCTTTCTTT.